Detailed here is one T cell receptor beta chain. Its antigen is undetermined. CDR1 and CDR2 from the germline V gene are MNHEY and SVGAGI. This CDR3 contains 13 residues. Deletions cut 0 bases from V and 6 bases from J, with 5 bases between. This specimen belongs to a study of T cell responses to AZD1222 COVID-19 vaccine. Second-dose schedules of about 4 or about 12 weeks were combined. Using immunoSEQ multiplex PCR, the repertoire was profiled, and TCRdb retains in-frame clones only, with some absent. Among approximately 140,000 clones listed, around 90% were seen once. The study, taken as a whole, reports: Regions left unmutated in variants are reportedly the target of nearly half of spike-specific TCRs. Seropositive status at baseline applied to only six AZD1222 recipients. There were mostly white British donors and more females than males, and clonal diversity was possibly underestimated.

The chain combines TRBV6-5 with TRBJ2-2; D gene unclear. The material was peripheral blood, obtained 28 days after the second AZD1222 dose. This TCR was sampled from an adult who received the AZD1222 COVID-19 vaccine. The CDR3 DNA reads TGTGCCAGCAGTTACTCGACTGCCGGGGAGCTGTTTTTT. Its protein product is CASSYSTAGELFF.